Below are 20 T cell receptor beta chains sequenced from a single sample in a study of OX40 agonist ivuxolimab in advanced cancers. TCRdb's copy holds only in-frame clones and misses some; the assay was immunoSEQ multiplex PCR. The table has about 21,000 clones, 88% seen once. Material: CD4+ or CD8+ T cells sorted from blood, obtained in a trial of the OX40 agonist ivuxolimab. Receptors originate from an adult with an advanced solid tumor such as melanoma, head and neck, liver or kidney cancer.

The CDR3, as DNA: TGTGCCAGCAGTTATCGTGGGCCGCCGAACACTGAAGCTTTCTTT. Its protein is CASSYRGPPNTEAFF. The rearrangement uses TRBV6-5 and TRBJ1-1; D gene unclear. Trimming took off 3 bases at V and 1 base at J, with 12 bases between the two ends. CDR1 MNHEY and CDR2 SVGAGI come from the germline V gene. This CDR3 is 15 amino acids long.

The gene calls are TRBV7-9 and TRBJ2-1; D remains unclear. V dropped 5 bases and J dropped 8 bases, with 7 bases sitting between them. The germline CDR1 and CDR2 sequences are SEHNR and FQNEAQ (reference sequence). This CDR3 is 11 amino acids long. The CDR3 loop is CASSASDEQFF. DNA of the CDR3: TGTGCCAGCAGCGCCTCCGATGAGCAGTTCTTC.

The chain links TRBV27 to TRBJ2-1; D remains ambiguous. V gave up 0 bases and J gave up 9 bases, with 15 bases separating them. The CDR3 loop spans 15 amino acids. The germline V gene encodes CDR1 MNHEY and CDR2 SMNVEV (reference sequence). CDR3 in amino acids: CASSLSPAVALEQFF. CDR3 sequence (DNA): TGTGCCAGCAGTTTATCGCCCGCCGTAGCCCTTGAGCAGTTCTTC.

The chain couples TRBV7-9 to TRBJ2-7, with 8 nucleotides matching TRBD2. With 5 bases clipped from V and 3 bases from J, the junction kept 6 bases outside the gene matches. The CDR3 sequence is 14 residues long. The germline gives CDR1 SEHNR, CDR2 FQNEAQ (reference sequence). CDR3 protein: CASSPGGGFYEQYF. The CDR3, as DNA: TGTGCCAGCAGCCCCGGGGGGGGATTCTACGAGCAGTACTTC.

V and J are TRBV4-1 and TRBJ2-1; 8 nucleotides agree with TRBD2. The germline gives CDR1 MGHRA, CDR2 YSYEKL. This CDR3 is 14 amino acids long. Unmatched junction bases numbered 10, after V lost 6 bases and J lost 9 bases. The CDR3: CASRLAGGKGEQFF. CDR3 nucleotide sequence: TGCGCCAGCAGACTGGCGGGGGGTAAAGGTGAGCAGTTCTTC.

This sequence joins TRBV10-3 and TRBJ2-7; TRBD2 matches 9 bases. The CDR3 has 14 residues. V was pared by 3 bases and J by 2 bases, with 2 bases of the junction left unmatched. Germline V gives CDR1 ENHRY, CDR2 SYGVKD. DNA for the CDR3: TGTGCCATCAGTGACCTAGCGGGGACCTACGAGCAGTACTTC. It codes for CAISDLAGTYEQYF.

This clone has more than one count but fewer than ten. The V and J genes are TRBV5-6 and TRBJ1-1; no clear D. Germline V CDR1 and CDR2: SGHDT, YYEEEE. V was trimmed by 0 bases and J by 1 base, leaving 7 bases between them. CDR3 size: 14 residues. CDR3 in DNA: TGTGCCAGCAGCTTGGGGCGGAGGAACACTGAAGCTTTCTTT. Its protein product is CASSLGRRNTEAFF.

The rearrangement links TRBV11-2 to TRBJ2-7, with D uncertain. This CDR3 has 14 amino acids. V lost 0 bases, J lost 4 bases, and 10 bases lay in between. The germline CDR1 and CDR2 sequences are SGHAT and FQNNGV. CDR3 DNA: TGTGCCAGCAGCTTAGATCCCGGTTTATACGAGCAGTACTTC. It specifies CASSLDPGLYEQYF.

CDR3 bases: TGCAGCGCGGCGTTACAGGGAACCTACGAGCAGTACTTC. Protein product: CSAALQGTYEQYF. The chain combines TRBV29-1 with TRBJ2-7, with a tentative D call TRBD1 (6 bases). This CDR3 is 13 amino acids long. Between the trimmed V and J ends, which lost 7 bases and 2 bases, there was a span of 15 bases. Looked up from germline, CDR1 is SQVTM and CDR2 is ANQGSEA.

This rearrangement joins TRBV7-8 to TRBJ1-5; no firm D call. Germline V gene data show CDR1 as SGHVS and CDR2 as FQNEAQ. The CDR3 has 13 residues. Trimming removed 2 bases at V and 9 bases at J, with 11 bases between. CDR3 region: CASSLRDYVPQHF. CDR3 sequence (DNA): TGTGCCAGCAGCTTACGAGACTACGTGCCCCAGCATTTT.

The gene calls are TRBV27 and TRBJ1-1; no clear D. Germline V lookup: CDR1 MNHEY, CDR2 SMNVEV (reference sequence). V was clipped by 6 bases and J by 5 bases, with 13 bases between them. This CDR3 contains 13 residues. The CDR3 here is CASSPGIRTEAFF. CDR3 sequence (DNA): TGTGCCAGCAGCCCGGGAATAAGGACTGAAGCTTTCTTT.

The V gene is TRBV7-9, the J gene TRBJ2-7, with D perhaps given as TRBD1 or TRBD2 (5 bases each). CDR3 size: 15 residues. Germline assignment: CDR1 SEHNR and CDR2 FQNEAQ (reference sequence). V was shortened by 5 bases and J by 6 bases, with 20 bases between the two germline ends. The CDR3 spells CASSRGGTRFLEQYF. The CDR3 nucleotides are TGTGCCAGCAGCAGAGGTGGGACCCGCTTTCTCGAGCAGTACTTC. Looking up the rest from reference TRBV7-9 and TRBJ2-7 gives the full variable domain: DTGVSQNPRHKITKRGQNVTFRCDPISEHNRLYWYRQTLGQGPEFLTYFQNEAQLEKSRLLSDRFSAERPKGSFSTLEIQRTEQGDSAMYLCASSRGGTRFLEQYFGPGTRLTVT.

This chain joins TRBV4-1 and TRBJ2-1; no clear D gene. Trimming pared 0 bases from V and 12 bases from J, leaving 12 bases between. Germline CDR1 MGHRA, CDR2 YSYEKL. CDR3 length: 13 residues. The CDR3 sequence is CASSQEKVAPQFF. The CDR3 nucleotides read TGCGCCAGCAGCCAAGAAAAGGTAGCACCGCAGTTCTTC.

This chain joins TRBV29-1 and TRBJ2-7; TRBD2 might be the D (5 bases). Trimming took 5 bases from V and 4 from J, leaving 18 bases between them. Germline V gene lookup returns CDR1 SQVTM and CDR2 ANQGSEA. The CDR3 covers 14 residues. This chain's CDR3 is CSVIYAVRDYEQYF. The CDR3 nucleotides read TGCAGCGTTATTTACGCGGTCCGGGATTACGAGCAGTACTTC.

V and J are TRBV6-5 and TRBJ2-7; either TRBD1 or TRBD2 may fit D (5 bases each). The CDR3 sequence is 14 residues long. Germline V gene sequence: CDR1 MNHEY, CDR2 SVGAGI. With 3 bases removed from V and 1 base from J, the gap between germline ends came to 10 bases. CDR3 DNA: TGTGCCAGCAGTTATGGGGGAAAATCCTACGAGCAGTACTTC. Amino acid sequence: CASSYGGKSYEQYF.

This clone is a singleton in its sample. The chain carries TRBV6-5 and TRBJ2-1; TRBD1 aligns across 9 bases. The V gene's germline CDR1 is MNHEY and CDR2 SVGAGI. CDR3 length: 14 amino acids. V was clipped by 5 bases and J by 7 bases; unmatched bases: 6. In DNA, the CDR3 is TGTGCCAGCAGTACCCAACAGGGGGCGAATGAGCAGTTCTTC. Translation: CASSTQQGANEQFF.

For the CDR3, the DNA is TGTGCCAGCCCAGGGCGGGTTCGTGAGCAGTTCTTC. It encodes CASPGRVREQFF. V usage is TRBV2 and J usage is TRBJ2-1; TRBD1 or TRBD2 may be the D gene (5 bases each). CDR3 length equals 12 residues. With 8 bases removed from V and 9 bases from J, the gap between germline ends came to 14 bases. CDR1 is SNHLY and CDR2 is FYNNEI in the germline V gene. Combining the CDR3 with reference TRBV2 and TRBJ2-1 gives the whole variable domain EPEVTQTPSHQVTQMGQEVILRCVPISNHLYFYWYRQILGQKVEFLVSFYNNEISEKSEIFDDQFSVERPDGSNFTLKIRSTKLEDSAMYFCASPGRVREQFFGPGTRLTVL.

The chain carries TRBV5-6 and TRBJ1-6, with D hard to call. V dropped 2 bases and J dropped 8 bases, with 26 bases sitting between them. This CDR3 is 19 amino acids long. Germline V gene data show CDR1 as SGHDT and CDR2 as YYEEEE. CDR3 protein: CASSFLTHRWLAVDSPLHF. In nucleotides, the CDR3 is TGTGCCAGCAGCTTCCTCACCCATCGTTGGCTGGCTGTCGATTCACCCCTCCACTTT.

The chain is built from TRBV6-9 and TRBJ2-7, with 11 positions matching TRBD2. With 2 bases clipped from V and 2 bases from J, the junction kept 2 bases outside the gene matches. There are 15 residues in the CDR3. CDR1 is MNHGY, CDR2 SVAAGI, per germline. The CDR3 coding sequence is TGTGCCAGCAGTTATACTAGCGGGAGTCCCTACGAGCAGTACTTC. Translated, it gives CASSYTSGSPYEQYF.

The J gene is TRBJ2-3, the V gene TRBV2, with 10 positions matching TRBD2. This CDR3 region has 17 residues. The V segment lost 2 bases and the J segment 6 bases; nucleotides outside the gene matches: 11. CDR1 is SNHLY, CDR2 FYNNEI, per germline. CDR3 sequence reads: CASSERGLAGVGDTQYF. The DNA of the CDR3 is TGTGCCAGCAGTGAACGAGGGCTAGCGGGAGTAGGGGATACGCAGTATTTT.